The clone carrying this TCR beta chain was seen a single time. The data are from a study of blood T cell repertoires in COVID-19. Study background: Specimens from acute and convalescent COVID-19 originated in the United States, Italy and Spain.

The CDR3 loop spans 18 amino acids. Germline V gene lookup returns CDR1 LNHNV and CDR2 YYDKDF (reference sequence). V was cut by 2 bases and J by 10 bases, with 27 bases left in between. Categorization into cohorts depended on clinical history that participants reported. Two negative PCRs, clearance, or symptom resolution had been documented for recovered Cohort 3 donors. Sequencing used immunoSEQ multiplex PCR; TCRdb keeps in-frame clones, though not all of them. The repertoire holds fewer than 350,000 clones, with less than 85% as singletons. The gene calls are TRBV15 and TRBJ2-1; D may be TRBD2 (7 bases). The TCR comes from a woman aged 50 to 60 who had recovered from COVID-19. The specimen sequenced was PBMCs or T cells enriched from blood (not recorded which). CDR3 sequence reads: CATSRLDGGLFPMGEQFF. For the CDR3, the DNA is TGTGCCACCAGCAGATTGGACGGGGGGCTATTCCCAATGGGCGAGCAGTTCTTC.